Listed below are T cell receptor beta chains from one sample, sequenced in a study of T cells of healthy individuals. TCRdb reprocessed the 5' RACE reads with MiXCR, giving one entry per CDR3 protein. The sample includes 95,000 to 100,000 distinct CDR3 sequences, around 17% of them seen just once. The receptors come from a human donor in good health. Both conserved end residues are part of each CDR3. The D gene is left open where the match is weak. Clone size is given for some rows only: seen once, a few or many times, or a class if the clone is expanded.

size | D | J | length | V | DNA | CDR3
many | TRBD1 | TRBJ1-4 | 18 | TRBV4-2 | TGTGCCAGCAGACGGGGACAGGGAAACGTAGAGACTCAGGAAAAACTGTTTTTT | CASRRGQGNVETQEKLFF
few | TRBD2 | TRBJ2-2 | 17 | TRBV15 | TGTGCCACCACCAGAGATTCGAGCGGGGGGTTCACCGGGGAGCTGTTTTTT | CATTRDSSGGFTGELFF
once | TRBD2 | TRBJ2-3 | 15 | TRBV20-1 | TGCAGTGGTAGCCCTAGCGGGAGGGCCAGGGATACGCAGTATTTT | CSGSPSGRARDTQYF
. | TRBD2 | TRBJ2-1 | 15 | TRBV9 | TGTGCCAGCAGCGAGGGACTAGCGGTCGACAATGAGCAGTTCTTC | CASSEGLAVDNEQFF
many | . | TRBJ2-3 | 16 | TRBV4-3 | TGCGCCAGCAGCCAAGGACTTCAGCGGCACACAGATACGCAGTATTTT | CASSQGLQRHTDTQYF
many | . | TRBJ1-5 | 17 | TRBV19 | TGTGCCAGTAAGAATCGTGGGGGGCAGGGGAGCAATCAGCCCCAGCATTTT | CASKNRGGQGSNQPQHF
few | TRBD2 | TRBJ2-1 | 16 | TRBV25-1 | TGTGCCGCCCTCGGGGAAAGGAGCGGGAACTACAATGAGCAGTTCTTC | CAALGERSGNYNEQFF
. | TRBD2 | TRBJ2-1 | 15 | TRBV6-2/TRBV6-3 | TGTGCCAGCAGCCCTAGCGGGAGAGTGTACAATGAGCAGCTCTTC | CASSPSGRVYNEQLF
few | . | TRBJ1-2 | 18 | TRBV21-1 | TGTGCCAGCAGCAAAGAGAATGTTCGGACTTCCCCCCCTATTGGCTACACCTTC | CASSKENVRTSPPIGYTF
few | . | TRBJ1-1 | 15 | TRBV19 | TGTGCCAGTAGTATGACCTCTTCGGGGGCAACTGAAGCTTTCTTT | CASSMTSSGATEAFF
. | . | TRBJ2-1 | 14 | TRBV29-1 | TGCAGCGTTGAGTCTGACGGCGCCTACAATGAGCAGTTCTTC | CSVESDGAYNEQFF
few | . | TRBJ2-2 | 13 | TRBV6-2/TRBV6-3 | TGTGCCAGCAACCCCAGGGCCACTGGGGAGCTGTTTTTT | CASNPRATGELFF
. | . | TRBJ2-1 | 15 | TRBV7-3 | TGTGCCAGCAGCCCTAGCAGAAGCTCCTACAATGAGCAGTTCTTC | CASSPSRSSYNEQFF
. | . | TRBJ2-3 | 14 | TRBV13 | TGTGCCAGCAGCTTAGATTCTAGAGGAGATACGCAGTATTTT | CASSLDSRGDTQYF
. | . | TRBJ2-1 | 16 | TRBV20-1 | TGCAGTGCTAGGCAGATTCTGGAGCGGACCTACAATGAGCAGTTCTTC | CSARQILERTYNEQFF
many | . | TRBJ2-3 | 15 | TRBV4-3 | TGCGCCAGCAGCAATAGACCGGTTCGAACAGATACGCAGTATTTT | CASSNRPVRTDTQYF
few | TRBD2 | TRBJ2-5 | 17 | TRBV6-2/TRBV6-3 | TGTGCCAGCAGTTCTCGTTTAGCGGGGGAGACCCTAGGGACCCAGTACTTC | CASSSRLAGETLGTQYF
. | TRBD1 | TRBJ2-2 | 15 | TRBV6-5 | TGTGCCAGCAGTTACGGGCAGGGGGACACCGGGGAGCTGTTTTTT | CASSYGQGDTGELFF